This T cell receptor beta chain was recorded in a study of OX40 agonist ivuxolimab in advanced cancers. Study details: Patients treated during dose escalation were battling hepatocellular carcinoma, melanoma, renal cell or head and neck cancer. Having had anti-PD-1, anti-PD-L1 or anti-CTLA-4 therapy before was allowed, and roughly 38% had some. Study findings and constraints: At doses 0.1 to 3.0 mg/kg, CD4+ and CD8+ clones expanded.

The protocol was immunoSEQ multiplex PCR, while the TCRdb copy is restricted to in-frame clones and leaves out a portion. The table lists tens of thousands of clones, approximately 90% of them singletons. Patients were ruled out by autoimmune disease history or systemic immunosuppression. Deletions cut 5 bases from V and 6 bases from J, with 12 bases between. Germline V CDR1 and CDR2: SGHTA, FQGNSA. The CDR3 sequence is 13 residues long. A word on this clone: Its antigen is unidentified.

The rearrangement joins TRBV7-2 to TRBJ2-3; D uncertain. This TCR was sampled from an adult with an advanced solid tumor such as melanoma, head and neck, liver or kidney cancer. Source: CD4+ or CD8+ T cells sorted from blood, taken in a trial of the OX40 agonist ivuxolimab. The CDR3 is CASSTPRGDTQYF. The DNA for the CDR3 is TGTGCCAGCAGCACCCCTCGTGGGGATACGCAGTATTTT.